This TCR beta chain originates from a study of blood T cell repertoires in COVID-19. At the level of the study: Both acute and convalescent COVID-19 samples were obtained from the United States, Italy and Spain.

As processed by the authors: For nucleated cells, counts were estimated from reference gene primer amplification. Assay used: immunoSEQ multiplex PCR; TCRdb lists only in-frame clones, some missing. V and J calls and clone size are as listed in that table; D and trimming were resolved from the DNA. The table shows about 88,000 clones, with about 83% occurring only once. Germline values: CDR1 LNHDA, CDR2 SQIVND (reference sequence). Trimming shortened V by 7 bases and J by 0 bases, and 15 bases separated the two germline ends. This CDR3 region has 15 residues. Sequencing used peripheral blood. The TCR originated in a woman aged 70-85 years with acute or convalescent COVID-19. The rearrangement joins TRBV19 to TRBJ1-1; the D gene is possibly TRBD1 (6 bases). CDR3 nucleotides: TGTGCCAGTACAGGGGACACTAGTCTGAACACTGAAGCTTTCTTT. This encodes CASTGDTSLNTEAFF.